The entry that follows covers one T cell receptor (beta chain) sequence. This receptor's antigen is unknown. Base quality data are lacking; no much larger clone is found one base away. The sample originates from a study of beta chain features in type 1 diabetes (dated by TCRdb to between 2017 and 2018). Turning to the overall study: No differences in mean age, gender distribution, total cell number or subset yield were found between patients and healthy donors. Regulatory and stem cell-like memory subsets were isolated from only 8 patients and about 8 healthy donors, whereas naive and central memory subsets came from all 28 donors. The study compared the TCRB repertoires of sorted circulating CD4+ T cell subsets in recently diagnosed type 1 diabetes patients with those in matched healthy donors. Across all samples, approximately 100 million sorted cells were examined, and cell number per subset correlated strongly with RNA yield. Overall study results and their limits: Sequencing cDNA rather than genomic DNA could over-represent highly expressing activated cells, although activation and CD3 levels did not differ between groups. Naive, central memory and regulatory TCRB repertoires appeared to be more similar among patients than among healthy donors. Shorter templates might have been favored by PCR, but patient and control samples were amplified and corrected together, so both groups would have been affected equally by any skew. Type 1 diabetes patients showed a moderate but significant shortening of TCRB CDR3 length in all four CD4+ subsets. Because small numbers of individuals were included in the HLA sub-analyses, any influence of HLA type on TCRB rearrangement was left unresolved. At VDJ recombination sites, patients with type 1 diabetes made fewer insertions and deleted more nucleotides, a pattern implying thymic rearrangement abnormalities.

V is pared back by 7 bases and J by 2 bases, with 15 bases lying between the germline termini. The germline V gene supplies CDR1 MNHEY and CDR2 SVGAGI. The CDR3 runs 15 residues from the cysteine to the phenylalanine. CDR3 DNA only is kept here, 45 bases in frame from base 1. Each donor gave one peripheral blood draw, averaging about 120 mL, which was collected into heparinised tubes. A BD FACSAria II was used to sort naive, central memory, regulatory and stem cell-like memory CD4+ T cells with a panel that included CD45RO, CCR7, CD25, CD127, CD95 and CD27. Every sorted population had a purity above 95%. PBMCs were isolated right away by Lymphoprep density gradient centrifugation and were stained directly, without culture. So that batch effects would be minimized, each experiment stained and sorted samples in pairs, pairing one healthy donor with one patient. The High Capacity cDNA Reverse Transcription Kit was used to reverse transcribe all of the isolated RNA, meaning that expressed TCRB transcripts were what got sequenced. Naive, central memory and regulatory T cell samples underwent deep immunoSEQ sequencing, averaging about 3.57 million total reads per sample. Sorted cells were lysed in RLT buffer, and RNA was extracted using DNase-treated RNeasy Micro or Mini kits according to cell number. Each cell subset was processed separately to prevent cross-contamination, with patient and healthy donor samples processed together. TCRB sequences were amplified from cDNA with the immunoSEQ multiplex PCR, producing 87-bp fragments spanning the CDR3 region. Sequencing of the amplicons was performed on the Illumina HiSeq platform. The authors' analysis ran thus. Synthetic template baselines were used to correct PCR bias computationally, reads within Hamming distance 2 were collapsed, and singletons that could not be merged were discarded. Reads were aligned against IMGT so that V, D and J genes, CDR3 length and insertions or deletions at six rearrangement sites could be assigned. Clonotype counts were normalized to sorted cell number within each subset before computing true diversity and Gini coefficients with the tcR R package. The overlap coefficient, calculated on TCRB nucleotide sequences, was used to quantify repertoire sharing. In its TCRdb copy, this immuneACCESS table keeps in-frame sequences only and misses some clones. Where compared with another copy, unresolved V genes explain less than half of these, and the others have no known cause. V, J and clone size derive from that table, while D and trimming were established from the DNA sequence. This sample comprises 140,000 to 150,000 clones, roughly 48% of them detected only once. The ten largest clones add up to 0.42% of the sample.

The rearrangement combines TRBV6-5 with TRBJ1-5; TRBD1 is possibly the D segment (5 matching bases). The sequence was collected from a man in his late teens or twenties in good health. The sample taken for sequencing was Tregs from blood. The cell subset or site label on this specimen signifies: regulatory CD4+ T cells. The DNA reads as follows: TGTGCCAGCACCCCCTCGGGGGAAGGCAATCAGCCCCAGCATTTT. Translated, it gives CASTPSGEGNQPQHF.